Included here is one TCR beta chain sequence, with context. The sample is drawn from a study of technical replicates of blood from four donors. The assay was immunoSEQ multiplex PCR, and TCRdb's table has in-frame clones only and misses some. The table shows 60,000 to 85,000 clones, with around 97% occurring only once. CDR1 is SGHNT and CDR2 is YYREEE in the germline V gene (reference sequence). CDR3 size: 14 residues. Between the trimmed V and J ends, which lost 0 bases and 4 bases, there was a span of 9 bases. The TCR sequence derives from a human donor in good health. Sequencing input: T cells isolated from PBMCs. The chain carries TRBV5-4 and TRBJ2-3; D might be TRBD1 (5 bases). The CDR3 region has the DNA TGTGCCAGCAGCTTGGAGGTGGGGCCAGATACGCAGTATTTT. Its translation is CASSLEVGPDTQYF.